A single sample gave rise to the 26 T cell receptor beta chains below, sequenced in a study of blood T cell repertoires in COVID-19. The table came from immunoSEQ multiplex PCR; TCRdb's copy has only in-frame clones and leaves some out. Of fewer than 350,000 clones in the sample, around nine tenths were seen once. Sequencing input: peripheral blood. The receptors derive from a woman in her twenties or thirties with COVID-19, enrolled during active disease.

A few counts support this clone. The CDR3 is CARGGVGRDTGELFF. Written as DNA, the CDR3 is TGTGCCAGAGGAGGGGTGGGCCGGGACACCGGGGAGCTGTTTTTT. The chain has TRBV5-8 and TRBJ2-2, with a weak D call TRBD2 (6 bases). Trimming took off 8 bases at V and 3 bases at J, with 17 bases between the two ends. CDR1 and CDR2 (germline): SGHTS, YDEGEE. There are 15 residues in the CDR3.

The gene calls are TRBV2 and TRBJ1-2; TRBD1 is a possible D gene (5 bases). V was pared by 0 bases and J by 2 bases, with 7 bases between. This CDR3 spans 14 amino acids. In germline, CDR1 is SNHLY, CDR2 FYNNEI. The CDR3 sequence: CASSEAAGNYGYTF. Written as DNA, the CDR3 is TGTGCCAGCAGTGAAGCGGCAGGGAACTATGGCTACACCTTC.

This chain uses TRBV23-1 with TRBJ2-2; 7 bases are shared with TRBD2. TRBV23-1 is filed as an ORF, its function uncertain. The CDR3 has 17 residues. Germline trimming cut 0 bases from V and 2 bases from J; bases unmatched to any gene: 6. CDR3 DNA: TGCGCCAGCAGTCAATCCGGGGGACTACCTAACACCGGGGAGCTGTTTTTT. It encodes CASSQSGGLPNTGELFF.

The chain couples TRBV28 to TRBJ1-1; a possible D gene is TRBD1 (5 bases). Germline CDR1 is MDHEN and CDR2 is SYDVKM. The CDR3 length is 11 residues. Trimming pared 8 bases from V and 7 bases from J, leaving 11 bases between. This chain's CDR3 is CASGEQVEAFF. CDR3 bases: TGTGCCAGCGGCGAACAGGTTGAAGCTTTCTTT.

This clone was counted a few times. The gene calls are TRBV12-3 or TRBV12-4 and TRBJ2-7; tentatively, D is TRBD2 (6 bases). The ends were cut back, 6 bases at V and 2 bases at J, with 11 bases in the middle. The CDR3 runs 13 residues. In nucleotides, the CDR3 is TGTGCCAGCAGCCGGGGACTCACCTACGAGCAGTACTTC. It is translated as CASSRGLTYEQYF.

Concerning this clone itself: This CDR3 is also generated by other DNA sequences in the sample. J is TRBJ1-2 and V is TRBV3-1 (or the pseudogene TRBV3-2); 11 positions agree with TRBD1. Losses at the gene ends were 4 bases for V and 5 bases for J; bases not matched to a gene: 3. Germline values: CDR1 LGHDT, CDR2 YNNKEL (reference sequence). The CDR3 runs 14 residues. This CDR3 is CASSRDRGNYGYTF. CDR3 sequence (DNA): TGTGCCAGCAGCCGGGACAGGGGGAATTATGGCTACACCTTC.

The V call is TRBV28, the J call TRBJ1-2; the D gene is possibly TRBD1 (5 bases). The V and J ends lost 3 bases and 4 bases respectively, with 9 bases between them. Germline V gene lookup returns CDR1 MDHEN and CDR2 SYDVKM. The length of the CDR3 is 13 residues. The CDR3 sequence is CASSFRGGYGYTF. CDR3 nucleotide sequence: TGTGCCAGCAGTTTCCGGGGGGGCTATGGCTACACCTTC.

The chain uses TRBV19 and TRBJ2-3, with D hard to call. CDR1 LNHDA and CDR2 SQIVND come from the germline V gene (reference sequence). Trimming removed 1 base from V and 5 bases from J, with 13 bases in between. This CDR3 comprises 15 residues. For the CDR3, the DNA is TGTGCCAGTAGTATAGGGAGAAGCCTAAGAGATACGCAGTATTTT. This sequence encodes CASSIGRSLRDTQYF.

The gene calls are TRBV30 and TRBJ2-7; D uncertain. With 1 base removed from V and 4 bases from J, the gap between germline ends came to 14 bases. CDR1 GTSNPN and CDR2 SVGIG come from the germline V gene (reference sequence). The CDR3 runs to 14 residues. Written as DNA, the CDR3 is TGTGCCTGGAGTGCGACTGGTTCGAGATACGAGCAGTACTTC. As protein: CAWSATGSRYEQYF.

The chain is built from TRBV6-5 and TRBJ2-1, with a possible D match to TRBD1 (5 bases). The CDR3 runs to 15 residues. V gave up 6 bases and J gave up 6 bases, with 18 bases separating them. Germline CDR1 is MNHEY and CDR2 is SVGAGI. The CDR3 is CASSRIRDRSNEQFF. The CDR3 coding sequence is TGTGCCAGCAGCCGGATCAGGGATCGTAGCAATGAGCAGTTCTTC.

This chain connects TRBV4-2 to TRBJ2-7; D perhaps matches TRBD1 (5 bases). CDR3 size: 15 residues. Germline V gene sequence: CDR1 LGHNA, CDR2 YNFKEQ. Trimming left V 0 bases short and J 0 bases short, with 9 bases between. The CDR3 sequence is CASSQEADNSYEQYF. CDR3 coding DNA: TGTGCCAGCAGCCAAGAGGCGGACAACTCCTACGAGCAGTACTTC.

The chain recombines TRBV4-3 with TRBJ2-7; 8 positions match TRBD1. The germline CDR1 and CDR2 sequences are LGHNA and YSLEER. The CDR3 covers 15 residues. Germline trimming cut 4 bases from V and 1 base from J; bases unmatched to any gene: 6. The CDR3: CASSPNGQGSYEQYF. The CDR3, as DNA: TGCGCCAGCAGCCCAAATGGACAGGGATCCTACGAGCAGTACTTC.

The DNA for the CDR3 is TGTGCCTGGAGTGTACCGACTAGCGGGAGATCAGATACGCAGTATTTT. Protein: CAWSVPTSGRSDTQYF. V gene TRBV30 combines with J gene TRBJ2-3; 12 nucleotides line up with TRBD2. This CDR3 has 16 amino acids. CDR1 is GTSNPN and CDR2 is SVGIG in the germline V gene (reference sequence). Trimming removed 0 bases from V and 4 bases from J; junction bases left unmatched: 5.

V is TRBV6-2 or TRBV6-3 and J is TRBJ2-7; D possibly corresponds to TRBD1 (6 bases). The germline CDR1 and CDR2 sequences are MNHEY and SVGEGT. The germline V and J ends were trimmed by 5 bases and 3 bases, with 14 bases remaining between them. CDR3 length: 14 amino acids. The CDR3 here is CASSHSGHLYEQYF. In DNA form, the CDR3 reads TGTGCCAGCAGTCATTCGGGACACCTCTACGAGCAGTACTTC.

V usage is TRBV2 and J usage is TRBJ2-7; 8 positions match TRBD2. Judging by the DNA end, TRBJ2-5 fits better; the J call may be wrong. Germline V gene data show CDR1 as SNHLY and CDR2 as FYNNEI. The CDR3 covers 14 residues. DNA of the CDR3: TGTGCCAGCAGTCGATCCGGGACTAGGGAGACCCAGTACTTC. Its translation: CASSRSGTRETQYF.

This chain links TRBV19 with TRBJ2-3, with 13 bases matching TRBD2. CDR1 LNHDA and CDR2 SQIVND come from the germline V gene (reference sequence). Trimming took 7 bases from V and 4 from J; bases not matched to a gene: 8. This CDR3 contains 16 residues. The CDR3 DNA reads as TGTGCCAGTACCCCCAGGACTAGCGGGAGCGCAGATACGCAGTATTTT. It translates to CASTPRTSGSADTQYF.

V gene TRBV28 combines with J gene TRBJ2-7, with D unclear. Germline-derived CDR1 and CDR2 are MDHEN and SYDVKM. CDR3 size: 14 residues. Trimming stripped 2 bases from V and 4 bases from J, with 12 bases between. CDR3 coding DNA: TGTGCCAGCAGTTTACTAGATCCGACTTACGAGCAGTACTTC. Translation gives CASSLLDPTYEQYF.

This chain joins TRBV2 and TRBJ1-5; D call uncertain. Trimming removed 4 bases from V and 0 bases from J, with 16 bases in between. The CDR3 totals 17 residues. Germline assignment: CDR1 SNHLY and CDR2 FYNNEI. The CDR3, as DNA: TGTGCCAGCAGTGGGGCAGTGGGTTCCCTTAGCAATCAGCCCCAGCATTTT. Residues: CASSGAVGSLSNQPQHF.

The rearrangement joins TRBV2 to TRBJ2-1, with TRBD2 matching 9 bases. The CDR3 covers 14 residues. The ends lost 7 bases at V and 4 bases at J; junction bases unmatched: 5. CDR1 is SNHLY and CDR2 is FYNNEI in the germline V gene. The CDR3 DNA sequence: TGTGCCAGCATTGGGCGGGAGGGTTACAATGAGCAGTTCTTC. Its protein product is CASIGREGYNEQFF. The full variable domain, rest sourced from reference TRBV2 and TRBJ2-1, is EPEVTQTPSHQVTQMGQEVILRCVPISNHLYFYWYRQILGQKVEFLVSFYNNEISEKSEIFDDQFSVERPDGSNFTLKIRSTKLEDSAMYFCASIGREGYNEQFFGPGTRLTVL.

The rearrangement links TRBV19 to TRBJ2-7, with 14 positions matching TRBD2. CDR3 length equals 14 residues. J gave up 6 bases and V 7 bases, and 5 bases lay outside the gene matches. Looked up from germline, CDR1 is LNHDA and CDR2 is SQIVND (reference sequence). In nucleotides, the CDR3 is TGTGCCAGTACCCGAGGGACTAGCGGGAGCGAGCAGTACTTC. This translates into CASTRGTSGSEQYF.

The rearrangement links TRBV6-5 to TRBJ2-1; no definite D call. Germline V gives CDR1 MNHEY, CDR2 SVGAGI. The CDR3 has 13 amino acids. Trimming took off 6 bases at V and 4 bases at J, with 10 bases between the two ends. The CDR3 nucleotides read TGTGCCAGCAGAGCCTTTGAGTACAATGAGCAGTTCTTC. Its protein is CASRAFEYNEQFF.

The chain is built from TRBV28 and TRBJ1-4; a weak D match, TRBD1 (5 bases). The germline gives CDR1 MDHEN, CDR2 SYDVKM. Between the trimmed V and J ends, which lost 3 bases and 0 bases, there was a span of 8 bases. This CDR3 region has 15 residues. As DNA, the CDR3 is TGTGCCAGCAGTTTCCAGACAGCAACTAATGAAAAACTGTTTTTT. It codes for CASSFQTATNEKLFF.

The chain has TRBV21-1 and TRBJ2-7; the DNA was not compared with TRBD2, the D call given in the table. TRBV21-1 constitutes a pseudogene. CDR3 length equals 20 residues. The CDR3 here is CASSKTAGLAGESSGGEQYF. In nucleotides, the CDR3 is TGTGCCAGCAGCAAAACTGCGGGACTAGCGGGAGAAAGTAGTGGGGGCGAGCAGTACTTC.

The J gene is TRBJ2-7, the V gene TRBV4-1, with 8 positions matching TRBD2. CDR3 length: 14 amino acids. Germline loops: CDR1 MGHRA, CDR2 YSYEKL. J lost 5 bases, V lost 4 bases, and 7 bases had no gene match. The CDR3 loop reads CASSRAGVPHEQYF. The DNA for the CDR3 is TGCGCCAGCAGCCGAGCGGGAGTGCCCCACGAGCAGTACTTC.

The genes are TRBV5-4 and TRBJ2-2, with 7 bases fitting TRBD2. V shed 3 bases, J shed 0 bases, and the junction held 2 bases outside the gene matches. The CDR3 sequence is 15 residues long. Germline V gene sequence: CDR1 SGHNT, CDR2 YYREEE (reference sequence). CDR3 sequence (DNA): TGTGCCAGCAGCTCCGGACTAGCGAACACCGGGGAGCTGTTTTTT. Its protein product is CASSSGLANTGELFF. The full variable domain, in which reference TRBV5-4 and TRBJ2-2 provide the parts outside the CDR3, is ETGVTQSPTHLIKTRGQQVTLRCSSQSGHNTVSWYQQALGQGPQFIFQYYREEENGRGNFPPRFSGLQFPNYSSELNVNALELDDSALYLCASSSGLANTGELFFGEGSRLTVL.

In its sample, this clone was seen once. This chain uses TRBV6-5 with TRBJ2-1; D is perhaps TRBD2 (5 bases). CDR1 MNHEY and CDR2 SVGAGI come from the germline V gene. The CDR3 is made up of 14 amino acids. V was pared by 6 bases and J by 1 base, with 10 bases between. CDR3 protein: CASRKTMSYNEQFF. The CDR3 DNA reads TGTGCCAGCAGAAAGACTATGTCCTACAATGAGCAGTTCTTC.